The sequence of this T cell receptor (beta chain) was determined in a study of T cell therapy after organ transplantation. Study at large: T cells were expanded roughly 2 weeks with 30 CMV class I/II epitopes. Notes on the study in general: Effects of concurrent antirejection and antiviral medications were not evaluable. Minimal repertoire change after therapy followed marked pretherapy expansions in nonresponders.

As for time point: 4-8 weeks after completion of therapy. This table comes from immunoSEQ multiplex PCR, and its TCRdb copy is limited to in-frame clones, with some not included. The sample has about 19,000 clones; 65% to 85% are singletons. Germline values: CDR1 MNHEY, CDR2 SVGAGI. This CDR3 is built from 14 residues. V lost 2 bases to trimming and J lost 4 bases, with 9 bases between them. With respect to this clone: Its antigen is undetermined.

The genes are TRBV6-5 and TRBJ1-5; D unresolved. The receptor comes from a human patient who had received a solid organ transplant and had CMV disease. Some T cells may arise from the graft donor. The source was CD8+ T cells from blood, collected after autologous CMV-specific T cell therapy. The CDR3 sequence: CASSYRPGNQPQHF. The CDR3 DNA reads as TGTGCCAGCAGTTACCGCCCGGGAAATCAGCCCCAGCATTTT.